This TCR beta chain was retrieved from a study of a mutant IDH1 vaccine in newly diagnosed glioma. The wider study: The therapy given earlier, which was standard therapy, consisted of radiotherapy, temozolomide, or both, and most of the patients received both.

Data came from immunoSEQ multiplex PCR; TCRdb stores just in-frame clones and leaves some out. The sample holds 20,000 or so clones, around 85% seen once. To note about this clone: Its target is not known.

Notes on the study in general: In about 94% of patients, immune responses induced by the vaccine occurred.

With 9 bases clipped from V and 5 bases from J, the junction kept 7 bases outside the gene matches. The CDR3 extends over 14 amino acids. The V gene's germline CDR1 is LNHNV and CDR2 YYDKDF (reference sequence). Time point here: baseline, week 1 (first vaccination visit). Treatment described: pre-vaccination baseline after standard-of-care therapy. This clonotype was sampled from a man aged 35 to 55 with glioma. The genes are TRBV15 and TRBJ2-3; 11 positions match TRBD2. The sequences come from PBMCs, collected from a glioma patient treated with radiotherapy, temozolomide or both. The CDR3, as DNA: TGTGCCACTGGAGCCGGGACTAGCGGAGATACGCAGTATTTT. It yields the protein CATGAGTSGDTQYF.